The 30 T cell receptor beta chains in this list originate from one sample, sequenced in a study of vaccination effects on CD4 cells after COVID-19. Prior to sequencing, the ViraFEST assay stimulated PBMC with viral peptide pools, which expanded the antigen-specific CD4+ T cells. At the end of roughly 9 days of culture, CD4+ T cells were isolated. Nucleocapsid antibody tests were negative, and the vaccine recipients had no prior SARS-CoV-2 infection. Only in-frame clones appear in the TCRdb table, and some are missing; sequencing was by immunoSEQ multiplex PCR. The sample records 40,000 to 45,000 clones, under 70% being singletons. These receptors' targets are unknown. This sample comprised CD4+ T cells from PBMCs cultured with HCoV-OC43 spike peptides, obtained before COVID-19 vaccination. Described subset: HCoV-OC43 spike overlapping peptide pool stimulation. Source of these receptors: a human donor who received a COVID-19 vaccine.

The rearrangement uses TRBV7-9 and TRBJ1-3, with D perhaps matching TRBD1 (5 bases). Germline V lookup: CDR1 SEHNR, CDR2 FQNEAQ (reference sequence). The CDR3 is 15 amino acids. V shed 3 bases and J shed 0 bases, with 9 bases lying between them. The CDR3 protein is CASSFEGTSGNTIYF. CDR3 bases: TGTGCCAGCAGCTTCGAAGGGACCTCTGGAAACACCATATATTTT.

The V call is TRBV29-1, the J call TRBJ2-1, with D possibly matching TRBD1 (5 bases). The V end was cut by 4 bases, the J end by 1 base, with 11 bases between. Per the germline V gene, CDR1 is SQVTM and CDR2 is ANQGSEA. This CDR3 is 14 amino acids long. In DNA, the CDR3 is TGCAGCGTTGCGCAGGCAGGGTCCTACAATGAGCAGTTCTTC. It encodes CSVAQAGSYNEQFF.

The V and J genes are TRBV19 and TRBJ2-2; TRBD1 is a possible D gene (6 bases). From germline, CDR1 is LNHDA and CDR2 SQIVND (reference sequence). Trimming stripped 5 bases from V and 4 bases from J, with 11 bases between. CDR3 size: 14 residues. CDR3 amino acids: CASSLTGITGELFF. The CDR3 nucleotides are TGTGCCAGTAGTCTAACAGGGATCACCGGGGAGCTGTTTTTT.

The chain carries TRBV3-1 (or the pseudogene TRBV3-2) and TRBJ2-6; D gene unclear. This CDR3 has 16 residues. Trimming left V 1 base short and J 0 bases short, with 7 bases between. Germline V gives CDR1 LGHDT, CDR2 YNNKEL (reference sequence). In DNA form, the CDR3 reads TGTGCCAGCAGCCAAGTTATTAGCTCTGGGGCCAACGTCCTGACTTTC. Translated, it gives CASSQVISSGANVLTF.

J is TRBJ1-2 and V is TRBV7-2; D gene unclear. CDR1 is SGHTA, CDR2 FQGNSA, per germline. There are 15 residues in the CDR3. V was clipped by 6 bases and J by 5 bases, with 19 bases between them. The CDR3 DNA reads TGTGCCAGCAGTCAGGAGAGGCATCCGAATTATGGCTACACCTTC. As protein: CASSQERHPNYGYTF.

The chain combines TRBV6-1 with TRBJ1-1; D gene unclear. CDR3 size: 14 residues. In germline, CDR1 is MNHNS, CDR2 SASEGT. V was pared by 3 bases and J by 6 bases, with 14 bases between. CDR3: CASSEGISLSEAFF. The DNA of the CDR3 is TGTGCCAGCAGTGAGGGCATCTCGCTATCTGAAGCTTTCTTT.

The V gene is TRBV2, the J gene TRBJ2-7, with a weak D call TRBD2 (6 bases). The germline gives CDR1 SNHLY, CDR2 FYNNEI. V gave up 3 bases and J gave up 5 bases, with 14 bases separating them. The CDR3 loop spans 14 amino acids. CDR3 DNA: TGTGCCAGCAGTGAGTCGCGGGACTGGGACGAGCAGTACTTC. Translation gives CASSESRDWDEQYF.

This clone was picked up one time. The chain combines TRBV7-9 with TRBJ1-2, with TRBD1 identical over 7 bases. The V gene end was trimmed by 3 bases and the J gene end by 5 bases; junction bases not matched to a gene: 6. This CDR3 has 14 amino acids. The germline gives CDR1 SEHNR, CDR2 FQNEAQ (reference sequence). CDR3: CASSLITGEYGYTF. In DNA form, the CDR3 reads TGTGCCAGCAGCTTGATAACAGGGGAGTATGGCTACACCTTC.

CDR3 nucleotides: TGTGCCATCAGCGGGGGACAGGGAGGGGAAAAACTGTTTTTT. It is translated as CAISGGQGGEKLFF. This chain joins TRBV10-3 and TRBJ1-4, with 9 bases lining up with TRBD1. Unmatched junction bases numbered 7, after V lost 6 bases and J lost 8 bases. Germline V gene sequence: CDR1 ENHRY, CDR2 SYGVKD. The CDR3 runs 14 residues.

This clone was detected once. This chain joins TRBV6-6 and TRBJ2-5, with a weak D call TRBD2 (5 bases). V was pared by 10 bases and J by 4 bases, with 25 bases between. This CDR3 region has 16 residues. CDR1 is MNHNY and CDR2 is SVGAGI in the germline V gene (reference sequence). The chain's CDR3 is CATDYGKSHVGETQYF. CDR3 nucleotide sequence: TGTGCCACCGACTACGGCAAATCCCACGTCGGAGAGACCCAGTACTTC.

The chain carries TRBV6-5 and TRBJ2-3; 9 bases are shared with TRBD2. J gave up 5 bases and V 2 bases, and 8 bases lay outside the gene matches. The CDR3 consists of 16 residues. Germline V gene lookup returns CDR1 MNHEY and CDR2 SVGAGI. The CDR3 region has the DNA TGTGCCAGCAGTTACGGCCCGCGGGAGGGCCAAGATACGCAGTATTTT. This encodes CASSYGPREGQDTQYF.

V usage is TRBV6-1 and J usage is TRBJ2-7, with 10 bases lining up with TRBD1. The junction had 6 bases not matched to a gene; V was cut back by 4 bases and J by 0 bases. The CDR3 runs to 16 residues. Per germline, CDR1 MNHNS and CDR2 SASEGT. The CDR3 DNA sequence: TGTGCCAGCAGTGGCTTAGGGACAGGGGACTCCTACGAGCAGTACTTC. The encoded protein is CASSGLGTGDSYEQYF.

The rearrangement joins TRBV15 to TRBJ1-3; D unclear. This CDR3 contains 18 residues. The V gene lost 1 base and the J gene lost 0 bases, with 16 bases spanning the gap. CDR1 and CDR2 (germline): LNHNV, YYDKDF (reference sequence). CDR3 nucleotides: TGTGCCACCAGCAGAGTCGAGGTCAGGAGGAGCTCTGGAAACACCATATATTTT. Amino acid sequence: CATSRVEVRRSSGNTIYF.

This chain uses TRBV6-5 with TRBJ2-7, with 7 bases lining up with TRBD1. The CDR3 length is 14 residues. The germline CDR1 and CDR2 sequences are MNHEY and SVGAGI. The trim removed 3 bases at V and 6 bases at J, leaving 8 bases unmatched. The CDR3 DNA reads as TGTGCCAGCAGTTATTCAACAGGGGTCGGCGAGCAGTACTTC. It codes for CASSYSTGVGEQYF.

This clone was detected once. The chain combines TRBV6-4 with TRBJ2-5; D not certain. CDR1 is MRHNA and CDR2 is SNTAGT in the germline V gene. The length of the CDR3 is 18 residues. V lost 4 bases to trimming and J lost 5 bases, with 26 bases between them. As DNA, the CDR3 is TGTGCCAGCAGTGTTTTTATGCATCAGTCGTTCAATGTTGAGACCCAGTACTTC. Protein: CASSVFMHQSFNVETQYF.

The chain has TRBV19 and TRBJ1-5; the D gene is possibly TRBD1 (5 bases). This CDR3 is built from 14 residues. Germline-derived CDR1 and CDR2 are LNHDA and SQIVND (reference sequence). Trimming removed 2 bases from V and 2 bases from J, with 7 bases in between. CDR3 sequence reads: CASSILGGNQPQHF. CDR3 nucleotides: TGTGCCAGTAGTATATTGGGGGGCAATCAGCCCCAGCATTTT.

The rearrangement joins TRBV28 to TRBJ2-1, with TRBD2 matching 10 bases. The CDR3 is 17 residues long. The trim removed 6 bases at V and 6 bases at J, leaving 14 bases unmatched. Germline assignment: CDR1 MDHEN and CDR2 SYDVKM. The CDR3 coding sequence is TGTGCCAGCAGCTTCTTCTCTAGCGGGAGCCAGCGCAATGAGCAGTTCTTC. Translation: CASSFFSSGSQRNEQFF.

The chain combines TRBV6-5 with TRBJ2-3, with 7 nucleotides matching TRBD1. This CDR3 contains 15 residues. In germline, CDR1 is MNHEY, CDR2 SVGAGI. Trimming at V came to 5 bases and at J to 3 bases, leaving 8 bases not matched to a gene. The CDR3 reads CASSQTGLGTDTQYF. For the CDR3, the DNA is TGTGCCAGCAGTCAGACAGGGTTAGGGACAGATACGCAGTATTTT.

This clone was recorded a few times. CDR3: CASRRQGTSNQPQHF. CDR3 coding DNA: TGTGCCAGTAGGAGACAGGGGACTAGCAATCAGCCCCAGCATTTT. J is TRBJ1-5 and V is TRBV19, with TRBD1 identical over 8 bases. Germline loops: CDR1 LNHDA, CDR2 SQIVND (reference sequence). This CDR3 is 15 amino acids long. Unmatched junction bases numbered 4, after V lost 6 bases and J lost 0 bases.

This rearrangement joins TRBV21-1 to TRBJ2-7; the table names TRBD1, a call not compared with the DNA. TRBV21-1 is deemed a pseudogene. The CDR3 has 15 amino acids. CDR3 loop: CASMLGTGVAYEQYF. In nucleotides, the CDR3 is TGTGCCAGCATGCTCGGGACAGGGGTAGCCTACGAGCAGTACTTC.

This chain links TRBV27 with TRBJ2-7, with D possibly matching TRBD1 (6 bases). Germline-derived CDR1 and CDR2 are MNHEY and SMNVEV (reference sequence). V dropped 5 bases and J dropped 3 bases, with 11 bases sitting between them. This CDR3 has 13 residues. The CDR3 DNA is TGTGCCAGCAGTGGCAGGGGATTCTACGAGCAGTACTTC. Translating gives CASSGRGFYEQYF.

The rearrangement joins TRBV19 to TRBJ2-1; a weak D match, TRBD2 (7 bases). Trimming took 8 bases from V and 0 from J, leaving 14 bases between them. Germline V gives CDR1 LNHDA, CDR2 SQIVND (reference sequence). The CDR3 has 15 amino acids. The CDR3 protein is CASGGGRGSYNEQFF. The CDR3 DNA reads TGTGCCAGTGGGGGGGGCAGGGGCTCCTACAATGAGCAGTTCTTC. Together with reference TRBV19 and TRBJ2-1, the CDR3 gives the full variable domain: DGGITQSPKYLFRKEGQNVTLSCEQNLNHDAMYWYRQDPGQGLRLIYYSQIVNDFQKGDIAEGYSVSREKKESFPLTVTSAQKNPTAFYLCASGGGRGSYNEQFFGPGTRLTVL.

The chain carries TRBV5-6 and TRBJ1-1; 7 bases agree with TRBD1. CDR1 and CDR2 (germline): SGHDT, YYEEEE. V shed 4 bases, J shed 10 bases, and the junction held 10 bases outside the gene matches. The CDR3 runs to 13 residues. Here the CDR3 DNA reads TGTGCCAGCAGCATACACAGGGGACTCGGAGCTTTCTTT. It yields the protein CASSIHRGLGAFF.

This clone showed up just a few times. CDR3 nucleotides: TGTGCCAGCAGCGGGTGGGCCGGGTGGCCGGCACCCCTCCACTTT. Amino acid sequence: CASSGWAGWPAPLHF. The V gene is TRBV2, the J gene TRBJ1-6, with D uncertain. V was clipped by 6 bases and J by 11 bases, with 20 bases between them. CDR1 is SNHLY and CDR2 is FYNNEI in the germline V gene. This CDR3 spans 15 amino acids. The full variable domain, completed using reference TRBV2 and TRBJ1-6, is EPEVTQTPSHQVTQMGQEVILRCVPISNHLYFYWYRQILGQKVEFLVSFYNNEISEKSEIFDDQFSVERPDGSNFTLKIRSTKLEDSAMYFCASSGWAGWPAPLHFGNGTRLTVT.

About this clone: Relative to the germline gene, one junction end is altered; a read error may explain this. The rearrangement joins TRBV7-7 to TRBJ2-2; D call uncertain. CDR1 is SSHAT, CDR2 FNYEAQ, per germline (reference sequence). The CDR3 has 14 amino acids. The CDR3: CASSLGENTGELFF. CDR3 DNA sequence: TGTGCTAGCAGCTTAGGAGAAAACACCGGGGAGCTGTTTTTT. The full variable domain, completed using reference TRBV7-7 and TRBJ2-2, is GAGVSQSPRYKVTKRGQDVTLRCDPISSHATLYWYQQALGQGPEFLTYFNYEAQPDKSGLPSDRFSAERPEGSISTLTIQRTEQRDSAMYRCASSLGENTGELFFGEGSRLTVL.

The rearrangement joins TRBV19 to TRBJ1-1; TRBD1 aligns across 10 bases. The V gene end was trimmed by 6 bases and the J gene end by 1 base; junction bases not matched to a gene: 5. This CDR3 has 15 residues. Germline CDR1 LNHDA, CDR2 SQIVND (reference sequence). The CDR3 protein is CASRDRGRENTEAFF. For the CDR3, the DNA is TGTGCCAGTAGAGACAGGGGGCGGGAGAACACTGAAGCTTTCTTT. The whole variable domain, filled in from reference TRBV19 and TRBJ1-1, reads DGGITQSPKYLFRKEGQNVTLSCEQNLNHDAMYWYRQDPGQGLRLIYYSQIVNDFQKGDIAEGYSVSREKKESFPLTVTSAQKNPTAFYLCASRDRGRENTEAFFGQGTRLTVV.

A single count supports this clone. CDR3 DNA sequence: TGCGCCAGCAGCCTGGGGTCCGGGGAGACCCAGTACTTC. This sequence encodes CASSLGSGETQYF. The J gene is TRBJ2-5, the V gene TRBV5-1; D is unresolved. V was pared by 4 bases and J by 5 bases, with 12 bases between. The CDR3 has 13 residues. From germline, CDR1 is SGHRS and CDR2 YFSETQ.

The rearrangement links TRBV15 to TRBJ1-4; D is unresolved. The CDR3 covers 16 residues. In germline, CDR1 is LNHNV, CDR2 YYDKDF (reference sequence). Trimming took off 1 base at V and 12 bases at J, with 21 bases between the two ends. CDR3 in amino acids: CATSRGQFVLTGELFF. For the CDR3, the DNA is TGTGCCACCAGCAGAGGCCAGTTCGTCCTTACCGGGGAACTGTTTTTT.

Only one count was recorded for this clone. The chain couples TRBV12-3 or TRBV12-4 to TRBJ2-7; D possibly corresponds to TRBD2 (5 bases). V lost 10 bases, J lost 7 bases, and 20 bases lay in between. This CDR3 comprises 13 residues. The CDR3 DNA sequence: TGTGCCACCACTCTGGGGAGCGGTGGAGAGCAGTACTTC. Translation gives CATTLGSGGEQYF.

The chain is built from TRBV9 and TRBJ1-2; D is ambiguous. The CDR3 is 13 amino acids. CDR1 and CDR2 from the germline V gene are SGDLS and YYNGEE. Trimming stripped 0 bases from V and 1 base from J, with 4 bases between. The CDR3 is CASSVDRNYGYTF. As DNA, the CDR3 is TGTGCCAGCAGCGTAGACCGTAACTATGGCTACACCTTC.